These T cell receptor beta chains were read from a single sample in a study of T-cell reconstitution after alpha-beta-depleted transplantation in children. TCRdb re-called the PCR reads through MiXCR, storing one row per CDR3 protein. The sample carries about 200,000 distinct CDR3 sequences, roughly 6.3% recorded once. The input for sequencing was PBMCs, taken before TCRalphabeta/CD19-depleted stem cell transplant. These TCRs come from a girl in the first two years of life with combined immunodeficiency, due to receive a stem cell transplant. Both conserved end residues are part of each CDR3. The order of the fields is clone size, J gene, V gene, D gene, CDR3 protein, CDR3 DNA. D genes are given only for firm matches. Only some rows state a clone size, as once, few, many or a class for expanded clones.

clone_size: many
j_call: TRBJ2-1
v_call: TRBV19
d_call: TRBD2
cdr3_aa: CASSSSGGAQDEQFF
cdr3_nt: TGTGCCAGTAGCAGCAGCGGGGGGGCTCAGGATGAGCAGTTCTTC

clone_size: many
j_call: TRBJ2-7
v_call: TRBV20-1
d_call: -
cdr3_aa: CSAVRKVAICSYEQYF
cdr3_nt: TGCAGTGCTGTACGGAAGGTGGCAATTTGCTCCTACGAGCAGTACTTC

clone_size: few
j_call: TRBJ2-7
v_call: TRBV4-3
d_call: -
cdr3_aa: CASFLRRGTGTGEDEQYF
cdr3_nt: TGCGCCAGCTTCCTCCGTCGGGGGACCGGGACGGGGGAGGACGAGCAGTACTTC

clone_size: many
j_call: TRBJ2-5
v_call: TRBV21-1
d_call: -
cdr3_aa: CASSTGQGAQETQYF
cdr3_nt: TGTGCCAGCAGTACCGGACAGGGGGCTCAAGAGACCCAGTACTTC

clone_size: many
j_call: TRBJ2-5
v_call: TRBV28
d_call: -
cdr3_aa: CASSSGGRYWETQYF
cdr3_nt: TGTGCCAGCAGTTCAGGGGGGCGCTACTGGGAGACCCAGTACTTC

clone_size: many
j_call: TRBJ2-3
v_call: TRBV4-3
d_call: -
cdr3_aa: CASSRSRDTSTDTQYF
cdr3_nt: TGCGCCAGCAGCCGGTCCCGGGACACAAGCACAGATACGCAGTATTTT

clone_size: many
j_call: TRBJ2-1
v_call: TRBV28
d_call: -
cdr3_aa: CASSLWDEQFF
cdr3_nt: TGTGCCAGCAGTTTATGGGATGAGCAGTTCTTC

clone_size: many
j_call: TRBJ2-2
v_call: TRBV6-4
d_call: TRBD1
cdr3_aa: CASSEGTGSAGELFF
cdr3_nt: TGTGCCAGCAGTGAGGGGACAGGGTCCGCCGGGGAGCTGTTTTTT

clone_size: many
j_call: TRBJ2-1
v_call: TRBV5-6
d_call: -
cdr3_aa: CASSFRQSSYNEQFF
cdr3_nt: TGTGCCAGCAGCTTCCGGCAGAGCTCCTACAATGAGCAGTTCTTC

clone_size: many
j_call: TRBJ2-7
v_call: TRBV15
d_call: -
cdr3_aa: CATSRSYYEQYF
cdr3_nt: TGTGCCACCAGCCGGTCCTACTACGAGCAGTACTTC

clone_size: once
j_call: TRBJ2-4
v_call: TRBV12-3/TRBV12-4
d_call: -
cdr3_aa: CASSLFVERVLAKNIQYF
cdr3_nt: TGTGCCAGCAGTTTATTCGTAGAGAGGGTTTTAGCCAAAAACATTCAGTACTTC

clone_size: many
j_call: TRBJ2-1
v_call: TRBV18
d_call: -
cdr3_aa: CASSSGTLLYNEQFF
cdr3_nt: TGTGCCAGCTCTTCCGGGACCTTACTCTACAATGAGCAGTTCTTC

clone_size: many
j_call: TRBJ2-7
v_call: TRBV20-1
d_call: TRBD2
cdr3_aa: CSAIPLAGVYEQYF
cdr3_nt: TGCAGTGCTATCCCACTAGCGGGGGTCTACGAGCAGTACTTC

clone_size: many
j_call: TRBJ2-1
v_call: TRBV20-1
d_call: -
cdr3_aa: CSARGLTDNEQFF
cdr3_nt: TGCAGTGCTAGGGGGCTAACAGACAATGAGCAGTTCTTC

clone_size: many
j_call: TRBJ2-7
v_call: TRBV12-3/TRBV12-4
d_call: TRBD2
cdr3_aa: CASSPGLANYEQYF
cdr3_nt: TGTGCCAGCAGCCCAGGACTAGCTAACTACGAGCAGTACTTC

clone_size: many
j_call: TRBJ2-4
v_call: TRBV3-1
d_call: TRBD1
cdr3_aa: CASSQRGTGENIQYF
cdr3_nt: TGTGCCAGCAGCCAGAGGGGGACAGGTGAAAACATTCAGTACTTC

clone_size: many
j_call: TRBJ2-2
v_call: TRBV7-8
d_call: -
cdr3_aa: CASSLNLLTINTGELFF
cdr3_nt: TGTGCCAGCAGCTTAAACCTGTTGACTATCAACACCGGGGAGCTGTTTTTT

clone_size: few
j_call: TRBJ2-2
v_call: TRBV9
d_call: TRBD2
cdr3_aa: CASSVYGRGGIGELFF
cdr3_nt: TGTGCCAGCAGCGTATATGGGCGGGGGGGCATCGGGGAGCTGTTTTTT

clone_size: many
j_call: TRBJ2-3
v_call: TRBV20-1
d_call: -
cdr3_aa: CTPDNTQYF
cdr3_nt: TGCACCCCAGACAATACGCAGTATTTT

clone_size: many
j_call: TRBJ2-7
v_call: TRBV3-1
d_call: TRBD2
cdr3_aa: CASSQDFGGGPGYEQYF
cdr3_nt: TGTGCCAGCAGCCAAGACTTTGGCGGGGGGCCCGGATACGAGCAGTACTTC

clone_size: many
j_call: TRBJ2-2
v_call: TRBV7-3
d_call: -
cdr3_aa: CASSFLGGELFF
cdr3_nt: TGTGCCAGCAGCTTCTTGGGCGGGGAGCTGTTTTTT

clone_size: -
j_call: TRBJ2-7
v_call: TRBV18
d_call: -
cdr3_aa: CASSPSEEQYF
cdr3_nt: TGTGCCAGCTCACCAAGTGAGGAGCAGTACTTC

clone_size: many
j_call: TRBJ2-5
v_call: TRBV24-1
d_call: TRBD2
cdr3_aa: CATSDLIGGAPETQYF
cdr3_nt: TGTGCCACCAGTGATCTAATCGGGGGGGCCCCGGAGACCCAGTACTTC

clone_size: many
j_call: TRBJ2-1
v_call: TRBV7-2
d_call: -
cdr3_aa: CASSLGRNNEQFF
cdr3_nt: TGTGCCAGCAGCTTGGGCAGGAACAATGAGCAGTTCTTC